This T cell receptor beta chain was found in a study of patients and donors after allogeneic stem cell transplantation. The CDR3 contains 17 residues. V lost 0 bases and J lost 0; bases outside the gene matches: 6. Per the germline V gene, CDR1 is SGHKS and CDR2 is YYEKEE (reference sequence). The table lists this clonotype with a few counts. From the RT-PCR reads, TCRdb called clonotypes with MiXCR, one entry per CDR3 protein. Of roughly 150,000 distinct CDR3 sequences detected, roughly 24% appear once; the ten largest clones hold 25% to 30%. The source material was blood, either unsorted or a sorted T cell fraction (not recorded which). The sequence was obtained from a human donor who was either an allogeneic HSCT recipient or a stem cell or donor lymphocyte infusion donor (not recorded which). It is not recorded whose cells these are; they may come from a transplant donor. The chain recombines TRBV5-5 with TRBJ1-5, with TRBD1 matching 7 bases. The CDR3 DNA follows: TGTGCCAGCAGCTTGGGACAGGGAGGATATAGCAATCAGCCCCAGCATTTT. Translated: CASSLGQGGYSNQPQHF. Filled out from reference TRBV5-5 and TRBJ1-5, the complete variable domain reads DAGVTQSPTHLIKTRGQQVTLRCSPISGHKSVSWYQQVLGQGPQFIFQYYEKEERGRGNFPDRFSARQFPNYSSELNVNALLLGDSALYLCASSLGQGGYSNQPQHFGDGTRLSIL.